Listed here are 9 T cell receptor beta chains from one sample, sequenced in a study of CD8+CD57+ T cells in acquired aplastic anemia. The template for TCR beta VDJ and CDR3 sequence profiling was genomic DNA. TCRdb re-analysed the reads in MiXCR, keeping a single row per CDR3 protein. The sample consists of some 160,000 distinct CDR3 sequences, around half of them appearing once. All patients picked for sequencing had shown, by flow cytometry, an expansion of CD8+CD57+ cells. Material for sequencing was sorted CD4+, CD8+, or CD8+CD57+ T cells (not recorded which) from PBMCs. Receptors were obtained from a human donor with aplastic anemia.

This clonotype has a single count. The V call is TRBV7-9, the J call TRBJ1-5, with unresolved D. The CDR3 runs 14 residues. In germline, CDR1 is SEHNR, CDR2 FQNEAQ (reference sequence). The V end lost 5 bases, the J end lost 7 bases, and 15 bases lay between the germline ends. CDR3 in DNA: TGTGCCAGCAGCCTGGGGTCTTCTGGGCAGCCCCAGCATTTT. Encoded protein: CASSLGSSGQPQHF.

This clonotype was found many times. The chain carries TRBV27 and TRBJ2-7; perhaps TRBD1 as D (5 bases). The CDR3 contains 16 residues. V lost 4 bases, J lost 3 bases, and 19 bases lay in between. The germline CDR1 and CDR2 sequences are MNHEY and SMNVEV (reference sequence). Here the CDR3 reads CASSSPWTNGLYEQYF. The CDR3 DNA sequence: TGTGCCAGCAGTTCCCCTTGGACAAACGGGCTCTACGAGCAGTACTTC.

V gene TRBV6-1 combines with J gene TRBJ2-7; 8 nucleotides agree with TRBD1. The germline V gene has CDR1 MNHNS and CDR2 SASEGT. This CDR3 contains 15 residues. V dropped 8 bases and J dropped 6; count of bases not matched to a gene: 15. This CDR3 reads CASYFRGRGQGEQYF. CDR3 nucleotide sequence: TGTGCCAGCTATTTCCGCGGCAGGGGGCAGGGCGAGCAGTACTTC.

Ten or more counts support this clonotype. Here the CDR3 DNA reads TGTGCCAGCAGAGGGACAGGGGACTATGGCTACACCTTC. Translating it yields CASRGTGDYGYTF. The J gene is TRBJ1-2, the V gene TRBV6-1, with 10 bases lining up with TRBD1. Germline CDR1 and CDR2: MNHNS and SASEGT. This CDR3 is 13 amino acids long. The junction had 1 base not matched to a gene; V was cut back by 6 bases and J by 3 bases.

This clonotype showed up many times. The chain carries TRBV5-6 and TRBJ1-1; D is perhaps TRBD1 (6 bases). Germline lookup yields CDR1 SGHDT and CDR2 YYEEEE. The CDR3 runs to 14 residues. V was cut by 2 bases and J by 1 base, with 9 bases left in between. The CDR3 nucleotides read TGTGCCAGCAGCTTCACAGGGCCGAACACTGAAGCTTTCTTT. Amino acids: CASSFTGPNTEAFF.

This clonotype has more than one count but fewer than ten. CDR3 nucleotide sequence: TGTGCCAGCAGTGTCCAAGCGGGTGTTTACAATGAGCAGTTCTTC. The encoded protein is CASSVQAGVYNEQFF. This sequence joins TRBV25-1 and TRBJ2-1, with TRBD2 as a possible D gene (6 bases). There are 15 residues in the CDR3. Trimming took off 4 bases at V and 4 bases at J, with 14 bases between the two ends. Germline lookup yields CDR1 MGHDK and CDR2 SYGVNS.

This clonotype was recorded a few times. This rearrangement joins TRBV2 to TRBJ1-1; no definite D call. Per germline, CDR1 SNHLY and CDR2 FYNNEI. The CDR3 loop spans 13 amino acids. With 7 bases removed from V and 0 bases from J, the gap between germline ends came to 9 bases. The CDR3 reads CASMKGMNTEAFF. The CDR3 DNA reads as TGTGCCAGCATGAAAGGGATGAACACTGAAGCTTTCTTT. The full variable domain, rest sourced from reference TRBV2 and TRBJ1-1, is EPEVTQTPSHQVTQMGQEVILRCVPISNHLYFYWYRQILGQKVEFLVSFYNNEISEKSEIFDDQFSVERPDGSNFTLKIRSTKLEDSAMYFCASMKGMNTEAFFGQGTRLTVV.

The J gene is TRBJ2-7, the V gene TRBV12-3 or TRBV12-4; D gene unclear. The germline V and J ends were trimmed by 3 bases and 5 bases, with 2 bases remaining between them. CDR3 length equals 10 residues. The CDR3 sequence: CASSFNEQYF. The CDR3 nucleotides read TGTGCCAGCAGTTTTAACGAGCAGTACTTC.

Turning to this clonotype: This could be a read error, since a much larger clone is one nucleotide away. This sequence joins TRBV19 and TRBJ2-3; tentative D call: TRBD2 (5 bases). Trimming removed 1 base at V and 8 bases at J, with 7 bases between. Germline V gene lookup returns CDR1 LNHDA and CDR2 SQIVND (reference sequence). The CDR3 contains 12 residues. Here the CDR3 reads CASSIGGFTQYF. CDR3 sequence (DNA): TGTGCCAGTAGTATAGGAGGGTTTACGCAGTATTTT.